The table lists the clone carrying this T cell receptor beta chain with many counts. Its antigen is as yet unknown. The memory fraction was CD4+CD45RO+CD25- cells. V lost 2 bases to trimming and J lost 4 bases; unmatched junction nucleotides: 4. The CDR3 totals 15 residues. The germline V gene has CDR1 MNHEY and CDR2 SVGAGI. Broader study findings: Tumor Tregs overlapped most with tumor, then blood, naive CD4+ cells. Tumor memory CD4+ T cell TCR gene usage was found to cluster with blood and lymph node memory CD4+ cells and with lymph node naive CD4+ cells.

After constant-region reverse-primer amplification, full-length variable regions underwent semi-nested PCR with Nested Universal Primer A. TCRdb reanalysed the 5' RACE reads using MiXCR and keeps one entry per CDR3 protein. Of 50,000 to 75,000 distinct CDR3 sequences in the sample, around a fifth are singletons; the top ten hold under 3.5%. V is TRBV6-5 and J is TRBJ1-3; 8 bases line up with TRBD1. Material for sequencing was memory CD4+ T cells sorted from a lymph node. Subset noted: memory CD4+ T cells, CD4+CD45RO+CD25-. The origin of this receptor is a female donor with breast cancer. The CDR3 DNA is TGTGCCAGCAGTTACACCAGGGGGCAAGGAAACACCATATATTTT. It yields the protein CASSYTRGQGNTIYF.